Listed here is a single TCR beta chain. This entry comes from a study of control samples from healthy donors and cancer patients. CDR1 and CDR2 (germline): SGDLS, YYNGEE. CDR3 length equals 15 residues. V lost 0 bases and J 4 bases, leaving 13 bases between the germline ends. The data were produced by immunoSEQ multiplex PCR, yet TCRdb's version contains in-frame clones alone and is incomplete. The table includes about 69,000 clones, about 90% detected once. Material: PBMCs. This chain links TRBV9 with TRBJ1-2; D not resolved. This TCR was sampled from a man in his fifties or sixties with lung cancer. The DNA for the CDR3 is TGTGCCAGCAGCGTAGGTGTCGGGGTGGGCTATGGCTACACCTTC. Translating it yields CASSVGVGVGYGYTF.